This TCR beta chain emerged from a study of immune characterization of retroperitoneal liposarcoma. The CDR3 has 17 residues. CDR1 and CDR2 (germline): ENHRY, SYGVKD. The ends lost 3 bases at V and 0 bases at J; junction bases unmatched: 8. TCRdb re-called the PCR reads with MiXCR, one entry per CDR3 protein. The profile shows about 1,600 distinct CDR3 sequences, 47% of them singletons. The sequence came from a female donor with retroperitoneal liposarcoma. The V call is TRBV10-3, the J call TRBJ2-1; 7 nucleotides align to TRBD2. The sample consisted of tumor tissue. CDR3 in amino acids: CAISDSSGESSYNEQFF. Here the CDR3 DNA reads TGTGCCATCAGTGACTCCAGCGGGGAGAGCTCCTACAATGAGCAGTTCTTC.